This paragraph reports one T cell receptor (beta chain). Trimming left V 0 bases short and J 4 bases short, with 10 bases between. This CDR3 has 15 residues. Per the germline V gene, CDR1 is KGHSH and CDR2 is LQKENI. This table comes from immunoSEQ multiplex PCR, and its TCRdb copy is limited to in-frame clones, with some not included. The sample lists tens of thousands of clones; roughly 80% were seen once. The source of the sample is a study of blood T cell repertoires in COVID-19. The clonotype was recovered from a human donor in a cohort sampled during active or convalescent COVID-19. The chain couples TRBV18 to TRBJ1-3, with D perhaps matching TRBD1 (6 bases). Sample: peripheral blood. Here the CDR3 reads CASSPPTGGGNTIYF. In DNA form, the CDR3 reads TGTGCCAGCTCACCACCGACGGGGGGCGGAAACACCATATATTTT.